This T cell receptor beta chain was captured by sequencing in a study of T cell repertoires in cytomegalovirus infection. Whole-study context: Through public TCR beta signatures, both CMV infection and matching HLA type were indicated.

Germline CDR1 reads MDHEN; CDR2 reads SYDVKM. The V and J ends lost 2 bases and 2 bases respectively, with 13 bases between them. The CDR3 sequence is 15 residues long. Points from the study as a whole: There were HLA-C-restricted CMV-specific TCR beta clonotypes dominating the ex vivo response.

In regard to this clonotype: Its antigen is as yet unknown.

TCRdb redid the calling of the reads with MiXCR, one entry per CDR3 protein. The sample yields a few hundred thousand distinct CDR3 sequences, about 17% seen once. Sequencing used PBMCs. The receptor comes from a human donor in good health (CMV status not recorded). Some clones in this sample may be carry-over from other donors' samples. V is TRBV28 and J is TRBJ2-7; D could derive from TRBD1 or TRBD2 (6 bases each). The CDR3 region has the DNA TGTGCCAGCAGTTTAGGGGGCGGGGCCCCCTACGAGCAGTACTTC. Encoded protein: CASSLGGGAPYEQYF.